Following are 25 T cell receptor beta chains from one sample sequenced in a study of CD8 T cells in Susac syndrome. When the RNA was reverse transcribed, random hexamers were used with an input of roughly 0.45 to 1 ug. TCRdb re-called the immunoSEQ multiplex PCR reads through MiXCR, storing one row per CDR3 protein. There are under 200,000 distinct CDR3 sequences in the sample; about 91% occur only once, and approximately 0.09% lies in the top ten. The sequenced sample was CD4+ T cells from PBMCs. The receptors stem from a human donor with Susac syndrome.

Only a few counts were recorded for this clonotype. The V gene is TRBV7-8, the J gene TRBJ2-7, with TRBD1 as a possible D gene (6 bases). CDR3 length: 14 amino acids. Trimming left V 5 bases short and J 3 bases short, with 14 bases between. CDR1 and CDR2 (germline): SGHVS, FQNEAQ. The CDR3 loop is CASSLGQYDYEQYF. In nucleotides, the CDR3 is TGTGCCAGCAGCCTAGGACAGTATGACTACGAGCAGTACTTC.

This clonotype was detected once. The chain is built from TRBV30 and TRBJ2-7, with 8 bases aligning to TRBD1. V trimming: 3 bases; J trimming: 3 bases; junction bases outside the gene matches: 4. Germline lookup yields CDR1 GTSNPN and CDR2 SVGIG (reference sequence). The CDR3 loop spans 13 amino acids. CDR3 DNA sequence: TGTGCCTGGAGGAGGACAGGGAACTACGAGCAGTACTTC. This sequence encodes CAWRRTGNYEQYF.

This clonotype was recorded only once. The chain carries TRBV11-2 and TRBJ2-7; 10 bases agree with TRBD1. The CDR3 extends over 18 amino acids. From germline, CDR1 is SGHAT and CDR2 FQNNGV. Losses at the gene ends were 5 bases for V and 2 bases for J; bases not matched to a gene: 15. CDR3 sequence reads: CASSPIRRDRGSAYEQYF. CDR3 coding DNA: TGTGCCAGCAGCCCTATCCGCCGGGACAGGGGCTCAGCCTACGAGCAGTACTTC.

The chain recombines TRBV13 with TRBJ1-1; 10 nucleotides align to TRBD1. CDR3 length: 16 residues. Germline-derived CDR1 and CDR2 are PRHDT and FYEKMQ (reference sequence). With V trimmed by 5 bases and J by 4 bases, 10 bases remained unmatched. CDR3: CASSPRRDRGTTEAFF. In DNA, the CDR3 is TGTGCCAGCAGCCCAAGACGGGACAGGGGTACCACTGAAGCTTTCTTT. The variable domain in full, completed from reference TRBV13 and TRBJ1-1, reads AAGVIQSPRHLIKEKRETATLKCYPIPRHDTVYWYQQGPGQDPQFLISFYEKMQSDKGSIPDRFSAQQFSDYHSELNMSSLELGDSALYFCASSPRRDRGTTEAFFGQGTRLTVV.

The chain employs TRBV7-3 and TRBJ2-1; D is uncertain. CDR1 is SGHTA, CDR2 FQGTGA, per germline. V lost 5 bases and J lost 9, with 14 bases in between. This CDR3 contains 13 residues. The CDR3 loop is CASSPAGVSEQFF. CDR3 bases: TGTGCCAGCAGCCCCGCCGGCGTCAGTGAGCAGTTCTTC.

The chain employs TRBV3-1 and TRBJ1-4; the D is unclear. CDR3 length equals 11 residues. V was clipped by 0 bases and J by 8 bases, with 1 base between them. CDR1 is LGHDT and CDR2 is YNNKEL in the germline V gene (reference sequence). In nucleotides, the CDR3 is TGTGCCAGCAGCCAAGAGGAAAAACTGTTTTTT. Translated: CASSQEEKLFF.

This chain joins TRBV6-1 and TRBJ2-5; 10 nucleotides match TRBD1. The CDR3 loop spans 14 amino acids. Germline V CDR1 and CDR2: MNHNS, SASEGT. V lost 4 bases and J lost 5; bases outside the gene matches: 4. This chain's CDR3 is CASSGQGAMETQYF. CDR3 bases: TGTGCCAGCAGTGGACAGGGGGCAATGGAGACCCAGTACTTC.

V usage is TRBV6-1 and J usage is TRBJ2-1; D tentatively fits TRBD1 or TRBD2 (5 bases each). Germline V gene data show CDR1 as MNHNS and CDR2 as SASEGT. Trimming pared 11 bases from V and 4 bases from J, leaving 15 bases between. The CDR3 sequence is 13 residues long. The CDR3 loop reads CAEGVALYNEQFF. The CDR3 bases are TGTGCCGAAGGGGTAGCGTTATACAATGAGCAGTTCTTC.

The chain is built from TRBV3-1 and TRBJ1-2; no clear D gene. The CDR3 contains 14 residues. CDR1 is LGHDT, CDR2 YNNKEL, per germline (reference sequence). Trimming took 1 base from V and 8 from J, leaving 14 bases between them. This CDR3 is CASSQGFRQNGYTF. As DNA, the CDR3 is TGTGCCAGCAGCCAAGGTTTTAGGCAGAACGGCTACACCTTC.

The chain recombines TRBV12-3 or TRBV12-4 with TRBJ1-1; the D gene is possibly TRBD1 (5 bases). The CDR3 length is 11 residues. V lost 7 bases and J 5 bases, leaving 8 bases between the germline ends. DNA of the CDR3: TGTGCCAGCAACGGGGGGACTGAAGCTTTCTTT. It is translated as CASNGGTEAFF.

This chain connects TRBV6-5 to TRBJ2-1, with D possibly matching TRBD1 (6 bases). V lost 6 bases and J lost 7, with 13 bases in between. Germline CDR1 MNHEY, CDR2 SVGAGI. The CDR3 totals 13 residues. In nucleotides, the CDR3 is TGTGCCAGCAGCCGAACCGGGACAAATGAGCAGTTCTTC. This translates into CASSRTGTNEQFF.

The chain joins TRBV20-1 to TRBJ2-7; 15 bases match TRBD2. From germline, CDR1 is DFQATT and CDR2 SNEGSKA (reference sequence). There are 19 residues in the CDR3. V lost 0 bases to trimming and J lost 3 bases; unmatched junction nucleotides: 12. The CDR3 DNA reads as TGCAGTGCTAGAGATTGGGGCGGGGGACTAGCGGGAGGCAACTACGAGCAGTACTTC. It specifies CSARDWGGGLAGGNYEQYF.

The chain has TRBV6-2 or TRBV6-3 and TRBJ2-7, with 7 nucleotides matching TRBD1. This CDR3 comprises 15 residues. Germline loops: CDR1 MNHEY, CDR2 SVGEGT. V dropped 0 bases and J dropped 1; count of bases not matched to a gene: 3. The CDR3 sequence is CASSYSQGVSYEQYF. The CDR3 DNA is TGTGCCAGCAGTTACTCGCAGGGGGTATCCTACGAGCAGTACTTC.

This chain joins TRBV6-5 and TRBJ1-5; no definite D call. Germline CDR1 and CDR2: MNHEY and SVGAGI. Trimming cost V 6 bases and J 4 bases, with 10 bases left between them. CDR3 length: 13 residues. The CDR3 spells CASSYGSNQPQHF. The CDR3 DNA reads TGTGCCAGCAGCTACGGTTCGAATCAGCCCCAGCATTTT.

CDR3 residues: CSATGEGQETQYF. CDR3 nucleotides: TGCAGCGCCACAGGGGAAGGGCAAGAGACCCAGTACTTC. The chain joins TRBV29-1 to TRBJ2-5; the match to TRBD1 covers 7 bases. The germline gives CDR1 SQVTM, CDR2 ANQGSEA. The CDR3 is 13 amino acids. J was trimmed by 2 bases and V by 7 bases; bases with no gene match: 7.

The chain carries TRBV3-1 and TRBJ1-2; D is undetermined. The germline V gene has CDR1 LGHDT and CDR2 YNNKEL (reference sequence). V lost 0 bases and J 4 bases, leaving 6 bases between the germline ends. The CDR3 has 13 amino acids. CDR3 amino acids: CASSQEGFYGYTF. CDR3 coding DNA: TGTGCCAGCAGCCAAGAGGGGTTCTATGGCTACACCTTC.

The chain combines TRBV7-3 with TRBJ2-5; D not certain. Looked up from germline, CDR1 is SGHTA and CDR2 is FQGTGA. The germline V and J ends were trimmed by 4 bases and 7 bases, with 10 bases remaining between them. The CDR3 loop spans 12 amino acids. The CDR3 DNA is TGTGCCAGCAGCTCCTCGGACGGGACCCAGTACTTC. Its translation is CASSSSDGTQYF.

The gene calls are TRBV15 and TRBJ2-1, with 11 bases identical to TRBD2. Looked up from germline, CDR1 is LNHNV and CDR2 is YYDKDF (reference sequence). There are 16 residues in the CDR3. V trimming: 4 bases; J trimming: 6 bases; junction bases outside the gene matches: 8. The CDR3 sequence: CATSTLAGGPGNEQFF. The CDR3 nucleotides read TGTGCCACCAGCACTTTAGCGGGGGGGCCCGGCAATGAGCAGTTCTTC.

This CDR3 reads CASSSPNGGYTF. As DNA, the CDR3 is TGTGCCAGCAGCTCTCCCAACGGAGGCTACACCTTC. The V call is TRBV7-2, the J call TRBJ1-2; D ambiguous. The V gene lost 4 bases and the J gene lost 8 bases, with 11 bases spanning the gap. The CDR3 covers 12 residues. The germline V gene has CDR1 SGHTA and CDR2 FQGNSA. Full variable domain (rest looked up from reference TRBV7-2 and TRBJ1-2): GAGVSQSPSNKVTEKGKDVELRCDPISGHTALYWYRQSLGQGLEFLIYFQGNSAPDKSGLPSDRFSAERTGGSVSTLTIQRTQQEDSAVYLCASSSPNGGYTFGSGTRLTVV.

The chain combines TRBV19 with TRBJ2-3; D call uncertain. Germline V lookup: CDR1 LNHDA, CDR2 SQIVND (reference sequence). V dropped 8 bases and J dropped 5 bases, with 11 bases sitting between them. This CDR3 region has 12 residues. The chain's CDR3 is CASSTSGDTQYF. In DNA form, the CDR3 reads TGTGCCAGTTCGACGTCGGGAGATACGCAGTATTTT.

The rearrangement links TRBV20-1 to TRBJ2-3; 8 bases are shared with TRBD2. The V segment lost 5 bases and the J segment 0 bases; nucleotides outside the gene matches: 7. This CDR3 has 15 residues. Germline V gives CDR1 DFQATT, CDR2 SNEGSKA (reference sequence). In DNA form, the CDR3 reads TGCAGTGCTGGCAAGCGGGGGCCTAGCACAGATACGCAGTATTTT. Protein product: CSAGKRGPSTDTQYF.

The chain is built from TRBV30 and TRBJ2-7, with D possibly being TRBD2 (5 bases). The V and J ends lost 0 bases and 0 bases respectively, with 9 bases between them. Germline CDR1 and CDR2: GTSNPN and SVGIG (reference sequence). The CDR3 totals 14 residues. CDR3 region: CAWSVKGSSYEQYF. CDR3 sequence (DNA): TGTGCCTGGAGTGTTAAAGGGAGCTCCTACGAGCAGTACTTC.

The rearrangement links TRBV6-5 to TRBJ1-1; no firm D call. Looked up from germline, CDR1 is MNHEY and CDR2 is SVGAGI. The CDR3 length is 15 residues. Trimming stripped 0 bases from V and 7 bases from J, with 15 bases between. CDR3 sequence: CASSYSSSRDGEAFF. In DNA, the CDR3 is TGTGCCAGCAGTTACTCGTCAAGTCGAGACGGTGAAGCTTTCTTT.

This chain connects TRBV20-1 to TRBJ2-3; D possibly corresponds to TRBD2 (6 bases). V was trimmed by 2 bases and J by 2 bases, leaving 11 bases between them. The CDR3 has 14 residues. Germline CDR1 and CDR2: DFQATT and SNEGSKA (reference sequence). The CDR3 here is CSARSSGNTDTQYF. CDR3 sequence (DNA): TGCAGTGCTAGAAGTAGCGGAAACACAGATACGCAGTATTTT.

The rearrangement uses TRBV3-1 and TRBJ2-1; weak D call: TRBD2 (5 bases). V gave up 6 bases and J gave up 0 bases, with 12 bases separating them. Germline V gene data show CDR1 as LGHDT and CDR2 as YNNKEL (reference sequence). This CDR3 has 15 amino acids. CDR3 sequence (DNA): TGTGCCAGCAGACAAATAGGGAGCTCCTACAATGAGCAGTTCTTC. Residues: CASRQIGSSYNEQFF.